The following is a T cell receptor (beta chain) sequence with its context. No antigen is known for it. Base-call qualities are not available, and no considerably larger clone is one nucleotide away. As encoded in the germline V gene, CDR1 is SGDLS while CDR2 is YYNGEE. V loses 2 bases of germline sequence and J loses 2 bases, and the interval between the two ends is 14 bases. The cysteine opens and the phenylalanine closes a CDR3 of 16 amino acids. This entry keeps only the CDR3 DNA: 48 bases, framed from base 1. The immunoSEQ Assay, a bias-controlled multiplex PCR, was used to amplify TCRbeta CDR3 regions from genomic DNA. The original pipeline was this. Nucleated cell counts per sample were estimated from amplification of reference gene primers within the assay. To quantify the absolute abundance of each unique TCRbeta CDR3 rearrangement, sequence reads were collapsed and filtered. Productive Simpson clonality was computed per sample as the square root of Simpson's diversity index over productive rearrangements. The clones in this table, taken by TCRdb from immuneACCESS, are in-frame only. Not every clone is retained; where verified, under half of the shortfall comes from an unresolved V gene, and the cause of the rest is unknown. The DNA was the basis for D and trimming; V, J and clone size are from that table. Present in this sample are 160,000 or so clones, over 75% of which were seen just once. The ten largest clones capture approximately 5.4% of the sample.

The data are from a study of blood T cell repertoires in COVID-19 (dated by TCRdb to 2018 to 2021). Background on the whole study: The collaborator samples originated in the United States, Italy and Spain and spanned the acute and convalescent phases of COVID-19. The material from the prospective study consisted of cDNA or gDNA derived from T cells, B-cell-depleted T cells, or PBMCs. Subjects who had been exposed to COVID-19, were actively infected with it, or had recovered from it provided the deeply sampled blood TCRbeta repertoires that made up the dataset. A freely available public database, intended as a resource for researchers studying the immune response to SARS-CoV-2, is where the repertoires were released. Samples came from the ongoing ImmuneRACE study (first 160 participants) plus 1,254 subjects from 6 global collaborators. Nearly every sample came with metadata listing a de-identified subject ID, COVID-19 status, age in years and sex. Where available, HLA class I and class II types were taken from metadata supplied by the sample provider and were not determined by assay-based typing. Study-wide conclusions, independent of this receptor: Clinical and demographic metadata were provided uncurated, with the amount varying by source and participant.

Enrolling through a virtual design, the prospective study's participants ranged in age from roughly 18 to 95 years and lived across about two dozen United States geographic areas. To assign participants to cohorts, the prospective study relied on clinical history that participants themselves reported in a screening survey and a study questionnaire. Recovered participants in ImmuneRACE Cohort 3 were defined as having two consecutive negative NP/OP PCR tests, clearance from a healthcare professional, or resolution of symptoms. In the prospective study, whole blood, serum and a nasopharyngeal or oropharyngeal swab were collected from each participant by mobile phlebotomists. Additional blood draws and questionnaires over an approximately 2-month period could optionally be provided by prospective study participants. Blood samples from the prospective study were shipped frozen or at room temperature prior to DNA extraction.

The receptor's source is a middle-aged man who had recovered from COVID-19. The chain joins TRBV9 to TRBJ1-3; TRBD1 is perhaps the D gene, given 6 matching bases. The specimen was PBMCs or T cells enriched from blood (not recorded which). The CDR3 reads CASSVGQPNAGNTIYF. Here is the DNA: TGTGCCAGCAGCGTTGGACAGCCCAACGCTGGAAACACCATATATTTT. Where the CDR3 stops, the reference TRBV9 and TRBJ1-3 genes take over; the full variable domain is DSGVTQTPKHLITATGQRVTLRCSPRSGDLSVYWYQQSLDQGLQFLIQYYNGEERAKGNILERFSAQQFPDLHSELNLSSLELGDSALYFCASSVGQPNAGNTIYFGEGSWLTVV.